One sample yielded the 9 T cell receptor beta chains listed below, sequenced in a study of blood T cell repertoires in COVID-19. The assay was immunoSEQ multiplex PCR, and TCRdb's table has in-frame clones only and misses some. The sample includes some 170,000 clones, roughly 84% seen only once; the top ten take 0.95% to 1.5%. Sequenced: PBMCs or T cells enriched from blood (not recorded which). These receptors all come from a human donor with acute COVID-19. The donor label of this sample is uncertain.

The table lists this clone with many counts. The rearrangement uses TRBV5-8 and TRBJ1-6; TRBD1 matches at 7 bases. V lost 7 bases, J lost 7 bases, and 8 bases stayed unmatched. The CDR3 contains 14 residues. Germline CDR1 and CDR2: SGHTS and YDEGEE. The CDR3 region is CASCPSTGNSPLHF. DNA for the CDR3: TGTGCCAGCTGCCCCTCGACAGGGAATTCACCCCTCCACTTT.

V is TRBV5-4 and J is TRBJ2-1; 12 bases are a match to TRBD2. The CDR3 sequence is 17 residues long. Germline V lookup: CDR1 SGHNT, CDR2 YYREEE (reference sequence). V gave up 0 bases and J gave up 1 base; unmatched junction bases: 2. The CDR3 DNA sequence: TGTGCCAGCAGCTTGGGACTAGCGGGGGCATCCTACAATGAGCAGTTCTTC. Protein: CASSLGLAGASYNEQFF.

The chain uses TRBV2 and TRBJ1-6; D is possibly TRBD1 (5 bases). The CDR3 length is 14 residues. Trimming pared 4 bases from V and 10 bases from J, leaving 14 bases between. CDR1 SNHLY and CDR2 FYNNEI come from the germline V gene. The CDR3 DNA reads TGTGCCAGCAGTGGCAGGGTGATAGAGTCACCCCTCCACTTT. Encoded protein: CASSGRVIESPLHF.

The chain is built from TRBV30 and TRBJ2-7, with 11 bases lining up with TRBD2. CDR3 length: 12 amino acids. Per germline, CDR1 GTSNPN and CDR2 SVGIG (reference sequence). Unmatched junction bases numbered 8, after V lost 5 bases and J lost 11 bases. The CDR3: CAWSTSGELKYF. DNA of the CDR3: TGTGCCTGGTCGACTAGCGGGGAGCTCAAGTACTTC.

This clone has a single count. This chain links TRBV6-5 with TRBJ1-1; no reliable D call. This CDR3 contains 15 residues. Trimming shortened V by 8 bases and J by 1 base, and 17 bases separated the two germline ends. Germline assignment: CDR1 MNHEY and CDR2 SVGAGI. CDR3 loop: CASASLMWANTEAFF. The DNA of the CDR3 is TGTGCCAGCGCTAGCCTTATGTGGGCGAACACTGAAGCTTTCTTT.

The chain recombines TRBV18 with TRBJ1-5, with 8 bases lining up with TRBD1. Trimming took 4 bases from V and 7 from J; bases not matched to a gene: 6. Looked up from germline, CDR1 is KGHSH and CDR2 is LQKENI. The CDR3 is 14 amino acids. This CDR3 is CASSLGQGGQPQHF. The DNA for the CDR3 is TGTGCCAGCTCACTAGGACAGGGTGGCCAGCCCCAGCATTTT.

The chain recombines TRBV27 with TRBJ2-7; D remains ambiguous. Germline CDR1 reads MNHEY; CDR2 reads SMNVEV (reference sequence). The CDR3 length is 13 residues. With 3 bases removed from V and 3 bases from J, the gap between germline ends came to 9 bases. DNA for the CDR3: TGTGCCAGCAGTTTTGGCAGATACTACGAGCAGTACTTC. Translated: CASSFGRYYEQYF.

This sequence joins TRBV7-3 and TRBJ2-3; D ambiguous. This CDR3 spans 15 amino acids. Germline-derived CDR1 and CDR2 are SGHTA and FQGTGA. Between the trimmed V and J ends, which lost 5 bases and 3 bases, there was a span of 15 bases. The CDR3 region has the DNA TGTGCCAGCAGCCCCGCCGTTAAAGCAACAGATACGCAGTATTTT. Amino acid sequence: CASSPAVKATDTQYF. Based on the CDR3 plus reference TRBV7-3 and TRBJ2-3, the full variable domain is GAGVSQTPSNKVTEKGKYVELRCDPISGHTALYWYRQSLGQGPEFLIYFQGTGAADDSGLPNDRFFAVRPEGSVSTLKIQRTERGDSAVYLCASSPAVKATDTQYFGPGTRLTVL.

The chain combines TRBV4-2 with TRBJ1-2; D is unresolved. The CDR3 loop spans 14 amino acids. CDR1 is LGHNA, CDR2 YNFKEQ, per germline. Trimming shortened V by 2 bases and J by 8 bases, and 15 bases separated the two germline ends. CDR3 loop: CASSQSGQVAGYTF. The DNA for the CDR3 is TGTGCCAGCAGCCAAAGCGGCCAGGTTGCCGGCTACACCTTC.